Listed below are T cell receptor beta chains from one sample, sequenced in a study of T-cell reconstitution after alpha-beta-depleted transplantation in children. TCRdb re-derived calls from the PCR reads in MiXCR, one entry per CDR3 protein. The sample yields 500,000 to 600,000 distinct CDR3 sequences, approximately 20% seen once. Material: PBMCs from the stem cell graft donor, obtained from the stem cell graft. These receptors were collected from a human donor who donated a stem cell graft to a child with acute lymphoblastic leukemia. The conserved cysteine and the conserved F or W are not part of the CDR3 here. A D gene is named only where the DNA matches it firmly. A clone size is listed for some rows: how often the clone was seen (once, few, many), or a class if it is expanded.

j_gene: TRBJ1-1; d_gene: NA; v_gene: TRBV7-9; abundance: NA; CDR3aa: ATAGTSDVEAF
j_gene: TRBJ1-5; d_gene: NA; v_gene: TRBV6-1; abundance: NA; CDR3aa: ASSPDRYPGQPQH
j_gene: TRBJ2-3; d_gene: TRBD2; v_gene: TRBV5-1; abundance: few; CDR3aa: ASSFRLALGSTDTQY
j_gene: TRBJ2-1; d_gene: TRBD1; v_gene: TRBV12-3/TRBV12-4; abundance: NA; CDR3aa: ASSRDRKTNNEQF
j_gene: TRBJ1-5; d_gene: NA; v_gene: TRBV6-2/TRBV6-3; abundance: few; CDR3aa: ASSYGAGDQPQH
j_gene: TRBJ2-1; d_gene: NA; v_gene: TRBV5-1; abundance: NA; CDR3aa: ASSLRGDNEQF
j_gene: TRBJ2-7; d_gene: NA; v_gene: TRBV9; abundance: few; CDR3aa: ASSAFSSTGRNEQY
j_gene: TRBJ1-2; d_gene: NA; v_gene: TRBV6-5; abundance: NA; CDR3aa: ASNSGTRYGYT
j_gene: TRBJ2-7; d_gene: NA; v_gene: TRBV5-1; abundance: NA; CDR3aa: ASSLHLGQMGEQY
j_gene: TRBJ1-5; d_gene: TRBD1; v_gene: TRBV20-1; abundance: NA; CDR3aa: SAADRGGNQPQH
j_gene: TRBJ2-7; d_gene: TRBD1; v_gene: TRBV20-1; abundance: NA; CDR3aa: SARDSGTGLDEQY
j_gene: TRBJ2-1; d_gene: NA; v_gene: TRBV27; abundance: few; CDR3aa: ASSLSLDEQF
j_gene: TRBJ2-4; d_gene: NA; v_gene: TRBV29-1; abundance: few; CDR3aa: SATSATGLAKNIQY
j_gene: TRBJ2-1; d_gene: NA; v_gene: TRBV27; abundance: once; CDR3aa: ASSFQGPYNEQF
j_gene: TRBJ2-1; d_gene: TRBD2; v_gene: TRBV24-1; abundance: few; CDR3aa: ATSDFRLAGVHNEQF
j_gene: TRBJ2-3; d_gene: NA; v_gene: TRBV5-1; abundance: few; CDR3aa: ASSLRPIRVSTDTQY
j_gene: TRBJ2-2; d_gene: NA; v_gene: TRBV7-3; abundance: few; CDR3aa: ASSSPGLGELF
j_gene: TRBJ2-1; d_gene: TRBD2; v_gene: TRBV20-1; abundance: NA; CDR3aa: SAGTSGRYEQF
j_gene: TRBJ1-2; d_gene: TRBD1; v_gene: TRBV5-1; abundance: NA; CDR3aa: ASSYTPGQGTYGYT
j_gene: TRBJ2-3; d_gene: NA; v_gene: TRBV12-3/TRBV12-4; abundance: few; CDR3aa: ASRPGLPASDTQY
j_gene: TRBJ2-3; d_gene: NA; v_gene: TRBV27; abundance: NA; CDR3aa: ASSPQGLAFTDTQY
j_gene: TRBJ2-1; d_gene: TRBD1; v_gene: TRBV11-1; abundance: few; CDR3aa: ASSDAGDRAYNEQF
j_gene: TRBJ1-2; d_gene: NA; v_gene: TRBV27; abundance: NA; CDR3aa: ASRLGAGRMGDGYT
j_gene: TRBJ2-6; d_gene: NA; v_gene: TRBV19; abundance: NA; CDR3aa: ASSNSFPGANVLT
j_gene: TRBJ2-5; d_gene: NA; v_gene: TRBV5-1; abundance: NA; CDR3aa: ASSGTGVSETQY
j_gene: TRBJ2-1; d_gene: NA; v_gene: TRBV7-8; abundance: NA; CDR3aa: ASSLQGGAYNEQF
j_gene: TRBJ2-1; d_gene: TRBD2; v_gene: TRBV12-3/TRBV12-4; abundance: NA; CDR3aa: ASSYSKTSGSSYNEQF
j_gene: TRBJ2-1; d_gene: TRBD2; v_gene: TRBV11-2; abundance: NA; CDR3aa: ASSFGRLAGWTSNEQF
j_gene: TRBJ2-3; d_gene: TRBD2; v_gene: TRBV12-3/TRBV12-4; abundance: few; CDR3aa: ASSPSWSAGVGDTQY
j_gene: TRBJ2-1; d_gene: TRBD2; v_gene: TRBV29-1; abundance: once; CDR3aa: SAGTSPYNEQF
j_gene: TRBJ2-1; d_gene: NA; v_gene: TRBV12-3/TRBV12-4; abundance: many; CDR3aa: ASTVGNEQF
j_gene: TRBJ1-4; d_gene: TRBD1; v_gene: TRBV27; abundance: few; CDR3aa: ASSSRTGDNVEKLF
j_gene: TRBJ2-1; d_gene: NA; v_gene: TRBV4-2; abundance: NA; CDR3aa: ASSQGAAVEQF
j_gene: TRBJ2-5; d_gene: NA; v_gene: TRBV5-6; abundance: NA; CDR3aa: ASSLGLADKRPQY
j_gene: TRBJ2-7; d_gene: TRBD1; v_gene: TRBV11-1; abundance: few; CDR3aa: ASSQRSKGTDFYEQY
j_gene: TRBJ2-1; d_gene: NA; v_gene: TRBV11-3; abundance: NA; CDR3aa: ASSRRNYNEQF
j_gene: TRBJ2-2; d_gene: TRBD2; v_gene: TRBV2; abundance: few; CDR3aa: ASSDEGLAVTGELF
j_gene: TRBJ1-5; d_gene: NA; v_gene: TRBV20-1; abundance: NA; CDR3aa: SARNIWASDQPQH
j_gene: TRBJ2-1; d_gene: NA; v_gene: TRBV5-1; abundance: NA; CDR3aa: ASSSLNRRGTYNEQF
j_gene: TRBJ1-6; d_gene: TRBD1; v_gene: TRBV5-1; abundance: few; CDR3aa: ASSVGQENSPLH
j_gene: TRBJ2-1; d_gene: NA; v_gene: TRBV20-1; abundance: few; CDR3aa: SARVVLGSYNEQF
j_gene: TRBJ2-1; d_gene: NA; v_gene: TRBV2; abundance: NA; CDR3aa: ASSAYRGTDEQF
j_gene: TRBJ2-1; d_gene: NA; v_gene: TRBV11-2; abundance: NA; CDR3aa: ASSLKAAHILSYNEQF
j_gene: TRBJ1-1; d_gene: TRBD1; v_gene: TRBV5-1; abundance: few; CDR3aa: ASSLSTGHEAF
j_gene: TRBJ2-1; d_gene: NA; v_gene: TRBV15; abundance: NA; CDR3aa: ATSLQGTYNEQF
j_gene: TRBJ2-1; d_gene: TRBD2; v_gene: TRBV14; abundance: few; CDR3aa: ASSQGGLARNEQF
j_gene: TRBJ1-2; d_gene: NA; v_gene: TRBV2; abundance: few; CDR3aa: ASSEVRDIGFYGYT
j_gene: TRBJ1-5; d_gene: TRBD1; v_gene: TRBV12-3/TRBV12-4; abundance: NA; CDR3aa: ASSLGTGTGLNQPQH
j_gene: TRBJ1-1; d_gene: NA; v_gene: TRBV10-2; abundance: few; CDR3aa: ASRTGWVTEAF
j_gene: TRBJ2-1; d_gene: TRBD2; v_gene: TRBV24-1; abundance: NA; CDR3aa: ATRGGREISNEQF
j_gene: TRBJ2-1; d_gene: TRBD1; v_gene: TRBV25-1; abundance: few; CDR3aa: ASSARDRGNNEQF